The 4 T cell receptor beta chains listed next were all sequenced from one sample in a study of shared clonotypes between healthy human individuals. The protocol was immunoSEQ multiplex PCR, while the TCRdb copy is restricted to in-frame clones and leaves out a portion. The table includes millions of clones, less than 95% detected once. Naive CD8 cells comprised CD45RO-negative, CCR7-positively selected cells, excluding terminally differentiated effector memory CD45RA+ cells. Sequencing used naive CD8+ T cells sorted from blood. These TCRs come from a man aged 18 to 30 in good health.

In its sample, this clone was seen once. The gene calls are TRBV7-9 and TRBJ2-5, with D perhaps matching TRBD2 (5 bases). V lost 4 bases, J lost 2 bases, and 8 bases lay in between. The germline V gene encodes CDR1 SEHNR and CDR2 FQNEAQ (reference sequence). CDR3 length: 13 amino acids. The CDR3 coding sequence is TGTGCCAGCAGCTCCCGGGGACAAGAGACCCAGTACTTC. Protein: CASSSRGQETQYF.

A word on this clone: Other nucleotide sequences from this sample produce the same CDR3. The rearrangement uses TRBV4-3 and TRBJ2-7, with D perhaps TRBD2 (5 bases). The V and J ends lost 0 bases and 4 bases respectively, with 13 bases between them. The CDR3 runs to 15 residues. CDR1 is LGHNA, CDR2 YSLEER, per germline. CDR3 coding DNA: TGCGCCAGCAGCCAAGATCGAGGGAGTCCTTACGAGCAGTACTTC. It translates to CASSQDRGSPYEQYF.

V gene TRBV9 combines with J gene TRBJ2-1, with TRBD2 as a possible D gene (8 bases). The CDR3 extends over 16 amino acids. V was pared by 0 bases and J by 5 bases, with 15 bases between. The germline V gene has CDR1 SGDLS and CDR2 YYNGEE. Here the CDR3 reads CASSVGGSGTDNEQFF. The CDR3 DNA sequence: TGTGCCAGCAGCGTAGGGGGTAGCGGGACAGACAATGAGCAGTTCTTC.

The DNA for the CDR3 is TGTGCCAGCAGCGCTTTCGGGGAAACAGATACGCAGTATTTT. Protein: CASSAFGETDTQYF. The rearrangement links TRBV9 to TRBJ2-3; D is perhaps TRBD2 (5 bases). The germline CDR1 and CDR2 sequences are SGDLS and YYNGEE. Trimming pared 3 bases from V and 3 bases from J, leaving 11 bases between. The CDR3 is 14 amino acids.